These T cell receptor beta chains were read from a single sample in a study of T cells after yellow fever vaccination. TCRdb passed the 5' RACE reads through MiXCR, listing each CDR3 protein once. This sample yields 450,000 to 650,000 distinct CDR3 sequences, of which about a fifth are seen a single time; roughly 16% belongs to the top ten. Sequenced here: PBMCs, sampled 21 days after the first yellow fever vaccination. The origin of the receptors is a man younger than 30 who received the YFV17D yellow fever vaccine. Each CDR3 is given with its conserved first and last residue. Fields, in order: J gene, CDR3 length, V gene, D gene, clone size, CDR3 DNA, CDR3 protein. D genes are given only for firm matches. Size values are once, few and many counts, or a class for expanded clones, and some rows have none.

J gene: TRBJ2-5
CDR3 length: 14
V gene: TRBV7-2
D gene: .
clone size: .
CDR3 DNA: TGTGCCAGCAGCTTAGCCGACCGCCAAGAGACCCAGTACTTC
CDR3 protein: CASSLADRQETQYF

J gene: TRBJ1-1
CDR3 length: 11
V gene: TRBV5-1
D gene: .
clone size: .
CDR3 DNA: TGCGCCAGCAGATCCACCACTGAAGCTTTCTTT
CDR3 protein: CASRSTTEAFF

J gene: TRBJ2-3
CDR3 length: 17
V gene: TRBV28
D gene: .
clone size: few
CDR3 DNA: TGTGCCAGCGGCCCCCCCGATCTGGGGGGCGGCACAGATACGCAGTATTTT
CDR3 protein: CASGPPDLGGGTDTQYF

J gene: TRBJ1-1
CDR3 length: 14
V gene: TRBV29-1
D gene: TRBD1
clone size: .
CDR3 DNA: TGCAGCGTTGAAGATACGGACAGGGGGCGAATAGCTTTCTTT
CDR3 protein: CSVEDTDRGRIAFF

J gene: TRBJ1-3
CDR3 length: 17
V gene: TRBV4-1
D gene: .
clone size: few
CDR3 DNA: TGCGCCAGCAGCCCGCGCAGGCCTGGGGGCTCTGGAAACACCATATATTTT
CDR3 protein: CASSPRRPGGSGNTIYF

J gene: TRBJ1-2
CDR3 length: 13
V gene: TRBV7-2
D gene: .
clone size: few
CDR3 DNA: TGTGCCAGCAGCTTACATCCCCAGTATGGCTACACCTTC
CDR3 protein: CASSLHPQYGYTF

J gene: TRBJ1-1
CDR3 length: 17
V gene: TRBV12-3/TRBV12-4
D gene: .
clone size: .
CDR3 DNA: TGTGCCAGCAGTTTAGTAGTCTGGCGGGAGGGGAACACTGAAGCTTTCTTT
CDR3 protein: CASSLVVWREGNTEAFF

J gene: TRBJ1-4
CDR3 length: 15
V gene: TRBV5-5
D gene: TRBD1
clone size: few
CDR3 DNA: TGTGCCAGCAGCTTGGTCGGGACAGGGGTTGAAAAACTGTTTTTT
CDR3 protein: CASSLVGTGVEKLFF

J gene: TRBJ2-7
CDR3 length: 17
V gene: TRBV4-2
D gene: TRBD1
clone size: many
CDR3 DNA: TGTGCCAGCAGCCAAGTGTCGGGACAGGGAGGAACCTACGAGCAGTACTTC
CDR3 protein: CASSQVSGQGGTYEQYF

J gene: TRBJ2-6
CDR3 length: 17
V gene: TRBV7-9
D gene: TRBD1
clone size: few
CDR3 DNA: TGTGCCAGCAGCCGACAGGGGGCCGTAATCTGGGCCAACGTCCTGACTTTC
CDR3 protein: CASSRQGAVIWANVLTF

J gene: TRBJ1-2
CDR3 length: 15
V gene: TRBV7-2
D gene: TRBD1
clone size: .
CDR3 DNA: TGTGCCAGCAGCCCTCTCTTTGCCAGGGGGTATGGCTACACCTTC
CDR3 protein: CASSPLFARGYGYTF

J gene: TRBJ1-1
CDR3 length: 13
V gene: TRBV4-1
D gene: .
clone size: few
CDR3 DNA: TGCGCCAGCACCCCCTCAATGAACACTGAAGCTTTCTTT
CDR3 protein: CASTPSMNTEAFF

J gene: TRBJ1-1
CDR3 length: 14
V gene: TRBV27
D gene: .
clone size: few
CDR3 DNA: TGTGCCAGCAGTTTATCCCCAAGGGGCCAGGAAGCTTTCTTT
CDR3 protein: CASSLSPRGQEAFF

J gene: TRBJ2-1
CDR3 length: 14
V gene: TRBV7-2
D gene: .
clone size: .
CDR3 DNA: TGTGCCAGCAGCTTAGGGGAGGGGGGAAATGAGCAGTTCTTC
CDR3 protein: CASSLGEGGNEQFF

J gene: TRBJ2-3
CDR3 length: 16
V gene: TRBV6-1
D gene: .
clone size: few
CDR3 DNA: TGTGCCAGCACCCAAAAGGGGGTTGGAGGCACAGATACGCAGTATTTT
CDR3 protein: CASTQKGVGGTDTQYF

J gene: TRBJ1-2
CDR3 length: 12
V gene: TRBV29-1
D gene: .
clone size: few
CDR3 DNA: TGCAGCGCTAGACAGGACAACTATGGCTACACCTTC
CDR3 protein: CSARQDNYGYTF

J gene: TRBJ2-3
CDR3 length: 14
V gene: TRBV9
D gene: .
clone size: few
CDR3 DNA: TGTGCCAGCAGCGTAGCTCCTGACACAGATACGCAGTATTTT
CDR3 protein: CASSVAPDTDTQYF

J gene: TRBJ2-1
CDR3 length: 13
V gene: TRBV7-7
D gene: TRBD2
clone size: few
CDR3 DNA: TGTGCCAGCAGCCTGGGGGGGGGAGGTGAGCAGTTCTTC
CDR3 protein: CASSLGGGGEQFF

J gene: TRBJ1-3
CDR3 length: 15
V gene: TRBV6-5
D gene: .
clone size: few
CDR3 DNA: TGTGCCAGCAGTTCAGGGGTGAACTCTGGAAACACCATATATTTT
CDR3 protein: CASSSGVNSGNTIYF

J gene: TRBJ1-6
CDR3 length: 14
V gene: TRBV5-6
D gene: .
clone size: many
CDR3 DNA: TGTGCCAGCAGCTACTTTAACAGAAGATCACCCCTCCACTTT
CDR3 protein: CASSYFNRRSPLHF

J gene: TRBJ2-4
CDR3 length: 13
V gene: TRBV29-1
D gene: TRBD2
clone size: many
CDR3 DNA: TGCAGCATCTTGGTTTCGGGAGGAAACATTCAGTACTTC
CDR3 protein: CSILVSGGNIQYF

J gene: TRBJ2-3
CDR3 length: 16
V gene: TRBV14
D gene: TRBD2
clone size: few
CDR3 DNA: TGTGCCAGCAGCCAAGTTGTGACTAGCGTTGGCGGTACGCAGTATTTT
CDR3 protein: CASSQVVTSVGGTQYF

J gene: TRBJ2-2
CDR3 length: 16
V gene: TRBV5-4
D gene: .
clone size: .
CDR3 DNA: TGTGCCAGCAGCTTGGACGGGATCAGGGACGCCGGGGAGCTGTTTTTT
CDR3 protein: CASSLDGIRDAGELFF

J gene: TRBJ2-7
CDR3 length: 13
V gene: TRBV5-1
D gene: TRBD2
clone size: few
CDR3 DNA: TGCGCCAGCAGCTCTAGCGGGGCCTACGAGCAGTACTTC
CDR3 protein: CASSSSGAYEQYF

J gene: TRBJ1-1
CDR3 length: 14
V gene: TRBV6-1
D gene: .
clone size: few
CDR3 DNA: TGTGCCAGCAAAAGGCAGGGGATGAACACTGAAGCTTTCTTT
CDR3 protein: CASKRQGMNTEAFF

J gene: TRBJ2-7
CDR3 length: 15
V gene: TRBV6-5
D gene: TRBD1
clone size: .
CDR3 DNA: TGTGCCAGCAGTTCCCACGAGACAGGGGCCTACGAGCAGTACTTC
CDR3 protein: CASSSHETGAYEQYF

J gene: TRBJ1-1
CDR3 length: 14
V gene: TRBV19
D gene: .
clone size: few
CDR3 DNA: TGTGCCAGTAGCGACCTCTTCCTGAACACTGAAGCTTTCTTT
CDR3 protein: CASSDLFLNTEAFF

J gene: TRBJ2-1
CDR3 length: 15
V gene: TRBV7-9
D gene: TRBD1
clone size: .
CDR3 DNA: TGTGCCAGCAGCTTAGCGTCGGCCAGGGGGAATGAGCAGTTCTTC
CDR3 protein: CASSLASARGNEQFF

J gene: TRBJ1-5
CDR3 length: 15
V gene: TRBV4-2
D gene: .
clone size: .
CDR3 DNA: TGTGCCAGCAGCCAAGAGGGGAGGAGCAATCAGCCCCAGCATTTT
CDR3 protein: CASSQEGRSNQPQHF

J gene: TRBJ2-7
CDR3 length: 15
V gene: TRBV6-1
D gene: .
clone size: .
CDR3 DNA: TGTGCCAGCAGACTCTACACCAGTCTCTCCTACGAGCAGTACTTC
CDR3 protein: CASRLYTSLSYEQYF

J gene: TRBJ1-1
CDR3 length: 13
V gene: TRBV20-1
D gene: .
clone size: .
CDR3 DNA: TGCAGTGCCCCTCCGAGCGGGGACACTGAAGCTTTCTTT
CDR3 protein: CSAPPSGDTEAFF